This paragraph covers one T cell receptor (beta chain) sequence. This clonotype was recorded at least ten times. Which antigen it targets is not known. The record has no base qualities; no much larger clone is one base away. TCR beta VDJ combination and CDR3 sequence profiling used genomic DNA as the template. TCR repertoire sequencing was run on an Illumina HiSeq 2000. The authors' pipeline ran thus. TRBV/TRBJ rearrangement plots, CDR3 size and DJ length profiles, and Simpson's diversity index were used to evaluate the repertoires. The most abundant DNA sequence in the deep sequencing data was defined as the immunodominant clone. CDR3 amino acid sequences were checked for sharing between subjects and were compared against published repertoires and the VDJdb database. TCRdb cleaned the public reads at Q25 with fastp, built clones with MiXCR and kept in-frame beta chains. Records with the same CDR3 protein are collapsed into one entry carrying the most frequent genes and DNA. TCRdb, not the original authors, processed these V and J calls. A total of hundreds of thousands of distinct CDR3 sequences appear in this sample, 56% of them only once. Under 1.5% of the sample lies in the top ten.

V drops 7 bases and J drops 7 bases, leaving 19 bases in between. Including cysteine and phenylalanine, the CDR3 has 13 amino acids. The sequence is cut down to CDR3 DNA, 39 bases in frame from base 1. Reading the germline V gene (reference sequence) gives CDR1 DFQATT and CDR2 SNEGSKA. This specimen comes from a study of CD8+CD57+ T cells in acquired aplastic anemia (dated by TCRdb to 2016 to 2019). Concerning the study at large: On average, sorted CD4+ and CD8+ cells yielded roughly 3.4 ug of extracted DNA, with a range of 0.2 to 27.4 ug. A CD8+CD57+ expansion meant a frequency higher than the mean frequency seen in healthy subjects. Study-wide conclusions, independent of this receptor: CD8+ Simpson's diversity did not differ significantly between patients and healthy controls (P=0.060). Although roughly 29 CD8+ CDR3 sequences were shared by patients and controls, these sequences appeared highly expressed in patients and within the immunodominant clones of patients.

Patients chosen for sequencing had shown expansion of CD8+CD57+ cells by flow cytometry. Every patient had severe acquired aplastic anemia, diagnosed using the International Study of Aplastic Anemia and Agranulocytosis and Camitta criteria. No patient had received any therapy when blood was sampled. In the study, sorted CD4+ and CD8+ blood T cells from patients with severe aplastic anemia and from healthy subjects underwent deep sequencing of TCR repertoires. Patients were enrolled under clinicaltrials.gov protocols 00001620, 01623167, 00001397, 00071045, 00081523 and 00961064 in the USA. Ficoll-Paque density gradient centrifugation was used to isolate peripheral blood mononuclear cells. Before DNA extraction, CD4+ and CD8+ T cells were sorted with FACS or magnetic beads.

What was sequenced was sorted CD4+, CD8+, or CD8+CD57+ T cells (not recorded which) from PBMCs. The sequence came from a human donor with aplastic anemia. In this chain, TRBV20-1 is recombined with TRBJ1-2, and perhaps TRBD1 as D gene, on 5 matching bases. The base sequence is TGCAGTGTCCTGCGATCAGACAGTACTGGCTACACCTTC. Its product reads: CSVLRSDSTGYTF.